This entry is about one TCR beta chain. Its antigen remains unknown. This sample is drawn from a study of a mutant IDH1 vaccine in newly diagnosed glioma. In the study overall: The vaccination schedule gave patients eight doses in weeks 1, 3, 5, 7, 11, 15, 19 and 23. Before enrollment, patients got radiotherapy alone, temozolomide alone, or mostly the combination.

Deletions cut 5 bases from V and 0 bases from J, with 15 bases between. The V gene's germline CDR1 is SGHRS and CDR2 YFSETQ. The CDR3 is made up of 15 amino acids. Produced via immunoSEQ multiplex PCR; TCRdb's table is partial and in-frame only. The table shows about 72,000 clones, with about 87% occurring only once. The time point: week 23, last vaccination. Vaccine doses each comprised 300 ug of mutant IDH1 20-mer peptide, with topical imiquimod. Here the sequenced sample was PBMCs, taken from a glioma patient whose treatment included an IDH1 peptide vaccine. The sequence was obtained from a young man with glioma. This rearrangement joins TRBV5-1 to TRBJ2-7; D may correspond to TRBD1 or TRBD2 (5 bases each). The chain's CDR3 is CASRVRMGVSYEQYF. In DNA form, the CDR3 reads TGCGCCAGCAGAGTAAGGATGGGGGTCTCCTACGAGCAGTACTTC.